This T cell receptor beta chain is from a study of yellow fever vaccine responses in identical twins. This clonotype has only a few counts. Antigen: not known. Study outcomes and limitations: Twins' vaccine T cell response reportedly seemed partly convergent, partly personalized.

This CDR3 has 14 amino acids. The germline V gene has CDR1 SGHNT and CDR2 YENEEA. The V and J ends lost 7 bases and 3 bases respectively, with 16 bases between them. TCRdb reprocessed the RT-PCR reads with MiXCR, giving one entry per CDR3 protein. The sample contains under 30,000 distinct CDR3 sequences, under 80% of which appear only once. This rearrangement joins TRBV11-3 to TRBJ2-7; possibly TRBD1 or TRBD2 for D (5 bases each). The receptor was isolated from a woman younger than 35 who received the yellow fever vaccine. The sequenced sample was T cells from blood (PBMCs), unsorted or a sorted subset (not recorded which), obtained before or after yellow fever vaccination (not recorded which). The CDR3 reads CASTPRDQVYEQYF. In DNA, the CDR3 is TGTGCCAGCACCCCCCGGGACCAAGTCTACGAGCAGTACTTC.